The present T cell receptor beta chain was sequenced within a study of tumor and adjacent non-tumor tissue in lung cancer. Overall study: On average, productive TCRbeta reads reached about 4.17 million per sample.

This sample's RNA came from whole unsorted tissue. More than 3 cm separated this lung sample from the edge of the tumor. A modified ARM-PCR protocol with three rounds of nested PCR amplified TCRbeta. TCRdb called the multiplex PCR reads again in MiXCR, with one record for every CDR3 protein. Among over 80,000 distinct CDR3 sequences, 80% were seen once, and the ten largest hold under 40%. Notes on the study in general: Tumor repertoires had a smaller top 100 clone share than normal lung.

The V gene's germline CDR1 is LGHNA and CDR2 YNFKEQ. Trimming left V 6 bases short and J 0 bases short, with 14 bases between. CDR3 length: 16 amino acids. Comment on this clonotype: The antigen is undetermined.

The specimen was distant non-tumor lung tissue. This TCR came from a man in his sixties with small cell lung cancer. This sequence joins TRBV4-2 and TRBJ1-4; D gene uncertain. The CDR3 DNA is TGTGCCAGCAGACAAACCGAGCATACAACTAATGAAAAACTGTTTTTT. It yields the protein CASRQTEHTTNEKLFF.